A single sample is the source of the 3 T cell receptor beta chains below, sequenced in a study of Graves' ophthalmopathy and Graves' hyperthyroidism. RNA transcripts yielded amplified TCR beta CDR3 regions. The first round was an RT-PCR with HTBI primers, and the second round was a multiplex PCR. Each CDR3 protein gets one entry after TCRdb re-called the multiplex PCR reads with MiXCR. Of a few hundred thousand distinct CDR3 sequences detected, 35% to 40% appear once; the ten largest clones hold about 4.1%. The specimen was peripheral blood or thyroid tissue (not recorded which). The receptors here all came from an adult man with Graves' hyperthyroidism.

This CDR3 reads CASSPSQERAQPQYF. For the CDR3, the DNA is TGTGCCAGCAGCCCGTCGCAGGAGCGGGCTCAGCCCCAGTACTTC. The V gene is TRBV7-9, the J gene TRBJ2-5; D perhaps matches TRBD2 (6 bases). With 5 bases removed from V and 9 bases from J, the gap between germline ends came to 22 bases. This CDR3 has 15 amino acids. CDR1 is SEHNR and CDR2 is FQNEAQ in the germline V gene (reference sequence).

This clonotype occurred many times. This chain joins TRBV7-9 and TRBJ2-5; D remains unclear. The V end lost 2 bases, the J end lost 4 bases, and 8 bases lay between the germline ends. The CDR3 runs 13 residues. From germline, CDR1 is SEHNR and CDR2 FQNEAQ (reference sequence). The CDR3 protein is CASSLIVGETQYF. As DNA, the CDR3 is TGTGCCAGCAGCTTAATAGTTGGAGAGACCCAGTACTTC.

As concerns this clonotype: Since no conserved phenylalanine or tryptophan closes the CDR3, a read error is the likely cause. This chain connects TRBV7-2 to TRBJ2-5; D is perhaps TRBD2 (5 bases). Deletions cut 1 base from V and 5 bases from J, with 11 bases between. CDR3 size: 14 residues. Looked up from germline, CDR1 is SGHTA and CDR2 is FQGNSA. CDR3 residues: CASSLVGGHETQYL. The CDR3 DNA reads TGTGCCAGCAGCTTAGTGGGCGGGCACGAGACCCAGTACCTC.